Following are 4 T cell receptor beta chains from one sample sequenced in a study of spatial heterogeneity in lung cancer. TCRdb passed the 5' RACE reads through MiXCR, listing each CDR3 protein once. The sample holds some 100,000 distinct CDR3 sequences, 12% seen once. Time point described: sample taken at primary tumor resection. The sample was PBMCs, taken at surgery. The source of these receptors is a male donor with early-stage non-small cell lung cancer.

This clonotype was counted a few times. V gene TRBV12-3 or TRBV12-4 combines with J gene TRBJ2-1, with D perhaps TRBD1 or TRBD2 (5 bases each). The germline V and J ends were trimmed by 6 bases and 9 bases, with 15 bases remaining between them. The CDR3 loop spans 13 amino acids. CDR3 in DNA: TGTGCCAGCAGCCGGGGCCCCTCCGGTGAGCAGTTCTTC. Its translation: CASSRGPSGEQFF.

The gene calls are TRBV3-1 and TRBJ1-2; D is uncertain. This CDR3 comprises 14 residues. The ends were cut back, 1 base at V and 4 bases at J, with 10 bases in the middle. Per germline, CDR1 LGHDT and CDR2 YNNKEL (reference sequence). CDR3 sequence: CASSQAGRAYGYTF. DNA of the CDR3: TGTGCCAGCAGCCAAGCCGGGCGCGCCTATGGCTACACCTTC.

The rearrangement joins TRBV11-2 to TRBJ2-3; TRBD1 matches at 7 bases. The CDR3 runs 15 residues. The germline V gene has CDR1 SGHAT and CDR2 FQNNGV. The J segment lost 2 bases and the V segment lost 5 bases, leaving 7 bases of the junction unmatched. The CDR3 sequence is CASSPWDSTTDTQYF. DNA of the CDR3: TGTGCCAGCAGCCCCTGGGACAGTACCACAGATACGCAGTATTTT.

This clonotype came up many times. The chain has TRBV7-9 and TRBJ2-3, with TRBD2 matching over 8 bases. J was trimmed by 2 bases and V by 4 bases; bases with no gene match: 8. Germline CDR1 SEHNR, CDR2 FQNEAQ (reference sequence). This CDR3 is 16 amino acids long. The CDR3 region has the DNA TGTGCCAGCAGCTCGTCCGGACTAGCCTTCACAGATACGCAGTATTTT. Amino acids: CASSSSGLAFTDTQYF.